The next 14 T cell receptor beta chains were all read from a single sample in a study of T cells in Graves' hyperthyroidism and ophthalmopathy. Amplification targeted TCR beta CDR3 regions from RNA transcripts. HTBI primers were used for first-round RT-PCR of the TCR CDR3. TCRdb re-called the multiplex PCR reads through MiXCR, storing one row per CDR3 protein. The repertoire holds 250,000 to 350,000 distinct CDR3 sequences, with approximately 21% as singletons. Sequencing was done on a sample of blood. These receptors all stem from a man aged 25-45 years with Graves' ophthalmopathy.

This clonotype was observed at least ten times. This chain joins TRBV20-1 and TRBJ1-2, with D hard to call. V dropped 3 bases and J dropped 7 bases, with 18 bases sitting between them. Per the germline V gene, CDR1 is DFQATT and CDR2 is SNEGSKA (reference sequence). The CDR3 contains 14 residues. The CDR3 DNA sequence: TGCAGTGCTAGGACCAGCCAAATCTTCCCTGGCTACACCTTC. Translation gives CSARTSQIFPGYTF.

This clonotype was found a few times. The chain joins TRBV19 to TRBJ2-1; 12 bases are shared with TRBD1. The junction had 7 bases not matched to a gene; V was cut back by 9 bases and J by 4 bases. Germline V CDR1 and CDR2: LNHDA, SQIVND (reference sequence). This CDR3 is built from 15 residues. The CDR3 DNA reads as TGTGCCAGCCAAAGGGGACAGGGGGCATACAATGAGCAGTTCTTC. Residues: CASQRGQGAYNEQFF.

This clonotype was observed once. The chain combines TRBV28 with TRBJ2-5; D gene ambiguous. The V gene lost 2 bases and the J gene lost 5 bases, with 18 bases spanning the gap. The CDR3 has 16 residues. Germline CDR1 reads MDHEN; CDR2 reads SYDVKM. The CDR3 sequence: CASSLRIRQLPETQYF. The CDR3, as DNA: TGTGCCAGCAGTTTACGAATCCGGCAGTTACCGGAGACCCAGTACTTC.

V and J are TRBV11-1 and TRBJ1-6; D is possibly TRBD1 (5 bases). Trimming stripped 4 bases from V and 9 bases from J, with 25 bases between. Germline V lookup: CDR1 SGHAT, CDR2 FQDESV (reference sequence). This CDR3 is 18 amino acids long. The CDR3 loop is CASSYPRSRDPQGSPLHF. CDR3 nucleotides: TGTGCCAGCAGCTATCCGAGGTCCAGGGATCCCCAGGGTTCACCCCTCCACTTT.

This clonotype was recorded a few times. The CDR3 reads CASSVRDRVYEQYF. The CDR3 DNA reads TGTGCCAGCAGTGTCCGGGACAGGGTTTACGAGCAGTACTTC. The chain employs TRBV28 and TRBJ2-7, with 9 bases matching TRBD1. The germline gives CDR1 MDHEN, CDR2 SYDVKM. The CDR3 covers 14 residues. V was pared by 5 bases and J by 4 bases, with 6 bases of the junction left unmatched.

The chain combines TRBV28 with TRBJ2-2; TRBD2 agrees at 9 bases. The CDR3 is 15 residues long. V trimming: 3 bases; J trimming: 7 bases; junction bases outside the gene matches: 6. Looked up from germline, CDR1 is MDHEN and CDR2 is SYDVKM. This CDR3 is CASSFLTSGGGELFF. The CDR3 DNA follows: TGTGCCAGCAGTTTTTTGACTAGCGGTGGCGGGGAGCTGTTTTTT.

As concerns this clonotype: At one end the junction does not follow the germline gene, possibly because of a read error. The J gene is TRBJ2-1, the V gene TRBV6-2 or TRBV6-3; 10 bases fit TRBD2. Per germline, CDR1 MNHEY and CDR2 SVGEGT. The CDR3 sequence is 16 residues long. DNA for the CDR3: TGTGCCAGCAGTCTCCCACTAGCGGGAACGTTGAATGGGCAGTTCTTC. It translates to CASSLPLAGTLNGQFF.

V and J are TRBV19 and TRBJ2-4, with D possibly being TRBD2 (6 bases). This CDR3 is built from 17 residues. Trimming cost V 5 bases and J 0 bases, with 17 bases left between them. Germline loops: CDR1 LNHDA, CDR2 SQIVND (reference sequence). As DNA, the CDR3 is TGTGCCAGTAGTGGCCAACATGGGGGACTAGCCAAAAACATTCAGTACTTC. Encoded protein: CASSGQHGGLAKNIQYF.

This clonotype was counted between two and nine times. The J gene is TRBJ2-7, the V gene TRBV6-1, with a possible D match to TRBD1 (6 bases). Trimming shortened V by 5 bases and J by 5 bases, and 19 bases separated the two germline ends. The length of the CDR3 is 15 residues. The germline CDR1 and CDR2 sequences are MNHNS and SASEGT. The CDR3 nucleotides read TGTGCCAGCAGTTATACAATGGGGGCGCAAGACGAGCAGTACTTC. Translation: CASSYTMGAQDEQYF.

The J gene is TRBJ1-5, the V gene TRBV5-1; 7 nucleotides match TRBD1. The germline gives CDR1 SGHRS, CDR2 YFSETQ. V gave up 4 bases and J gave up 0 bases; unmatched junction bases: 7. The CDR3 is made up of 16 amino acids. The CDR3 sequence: CASSMGTVNSNQPQHF. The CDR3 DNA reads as TGCGCCAGCAGCATGGGGACAGTCAATAGCAATCAGCCCCAGCATTTT.

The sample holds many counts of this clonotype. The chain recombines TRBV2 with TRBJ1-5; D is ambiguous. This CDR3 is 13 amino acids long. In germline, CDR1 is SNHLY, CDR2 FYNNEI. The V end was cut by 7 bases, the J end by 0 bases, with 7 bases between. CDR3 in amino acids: CASTQYSNQPQHF. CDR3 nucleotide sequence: TGTGCCAGCACGCAATATAGCAATCAGCCCCAGCATTTT.

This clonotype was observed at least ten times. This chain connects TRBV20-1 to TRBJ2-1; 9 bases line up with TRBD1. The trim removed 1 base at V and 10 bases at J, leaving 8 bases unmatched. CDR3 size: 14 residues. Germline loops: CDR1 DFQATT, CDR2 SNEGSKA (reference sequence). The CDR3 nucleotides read TGCAGTGCTAGAGGTCCCGGACAGGGGCGGGAGCAGTTCTTC. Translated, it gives CSARGPGQGREQFF.

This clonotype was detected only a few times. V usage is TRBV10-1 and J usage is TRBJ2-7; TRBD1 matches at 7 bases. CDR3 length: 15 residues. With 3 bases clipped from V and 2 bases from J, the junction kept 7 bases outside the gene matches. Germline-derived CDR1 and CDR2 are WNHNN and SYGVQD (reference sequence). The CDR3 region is CASSDPGTVPYEQYF. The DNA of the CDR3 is TGCGCCAGCAGTGACCCCGGGACAGTCCCCTACGAGCAGTACTTC.

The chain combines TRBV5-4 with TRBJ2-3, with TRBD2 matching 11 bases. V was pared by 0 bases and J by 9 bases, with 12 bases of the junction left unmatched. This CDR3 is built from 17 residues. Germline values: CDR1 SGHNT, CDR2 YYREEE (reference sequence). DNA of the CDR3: TGTGCCAGCAGCTTGGGGACTAGCGGGTTTGATACGGGAACGCAGTATTTT. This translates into CASSLGTSGFDTGTQYF.